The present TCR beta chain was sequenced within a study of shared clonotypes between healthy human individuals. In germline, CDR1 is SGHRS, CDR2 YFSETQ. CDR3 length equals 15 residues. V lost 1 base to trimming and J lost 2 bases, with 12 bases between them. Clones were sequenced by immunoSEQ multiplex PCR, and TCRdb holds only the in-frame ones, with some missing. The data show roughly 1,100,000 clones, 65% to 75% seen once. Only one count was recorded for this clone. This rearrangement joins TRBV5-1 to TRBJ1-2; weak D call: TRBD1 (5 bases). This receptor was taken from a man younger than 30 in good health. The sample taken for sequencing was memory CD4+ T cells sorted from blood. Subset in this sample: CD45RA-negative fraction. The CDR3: CASSLRGEGNYGYTF. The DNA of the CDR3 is TGCGCCAGCAGCTTGCGGGGGGAGGGAAACTATGGCTACACCTTC.